The sequence of this T cell receptor beta chain was determined in a study of technical replicates of blood from several donors. CDR3 length equals 21 residues. The J segment lost 6 bases and the V segment lost 3 bases, leaving 27 bases of the junction unmatched. The germline gives CDR1 GTSNPN, CDR2 SVGIG (reference sequence). Assay: immunoSEQ multiplex PCR; the TCRdb copy retains only in-frame clones and omits some. The sample holds 75,000 to 95,000 clones; around 93% are singletons and the top ten take about 0.24%. Sequenced input: T cells isolated from PBMCs. This TCR came from a human donor in good health. J is TRBJ2-2 and V is TRBV30; TRBD2 aligns across 8 bases. CDR3 nucleotide sequence: TGTGCCTGGAGCGGGTTTGACTTCGAACCAAGGCGCGGGGGGCAGGCCGGGGAGCTGTTTTTT. This translates into CAWSGFDFEPRRGGQAGELFF.